This T cell receptor (beta chain) originates from a study of blood T cell repertoires in COVID-19. Study context: The United States, Italy and Spain were the sources of the acute and convalescent COVID-19 samples. Sources were T cells, B-cell-depleted T cells, or PBMCs; the material itself was cDNA or gDNA.

The CDR3 loop spans 17 amino acids. J lost 1 base, V lost 0 bases, and 6 bases had no gene match. CDR1 KGHSH and CDR2 LQKENI come from the germline V gene. This clone was recorded a few times. The authors' processing: Amplification from reference gene primers served as the basis for estimated nucleated cell counts. Clones were sequenced by immunoSEQ multiplex PCR, and TCRdb holds only the in-frame ones, with some missing. From that table come the V and J calls and clone size; the DNA was used to work out D and trimming. The sample consists of about 220,000 clones, 84% of them appearing once. Sequenced input: peripheral blood. This chain uses TRBV18 with TRBJ2-7; 10 bases are a match to TRBD2. This sequence originates from a woman aged 30 to 39 who had recovered from COVID-19. The CDR3 region is CASSPPGRTSGSYEQYF. The CDR3 DNA reads as TGTGCCAGCTCACCACCGGGGAGGACTAGCGGTTCCTACGAGCAGTACTTC.